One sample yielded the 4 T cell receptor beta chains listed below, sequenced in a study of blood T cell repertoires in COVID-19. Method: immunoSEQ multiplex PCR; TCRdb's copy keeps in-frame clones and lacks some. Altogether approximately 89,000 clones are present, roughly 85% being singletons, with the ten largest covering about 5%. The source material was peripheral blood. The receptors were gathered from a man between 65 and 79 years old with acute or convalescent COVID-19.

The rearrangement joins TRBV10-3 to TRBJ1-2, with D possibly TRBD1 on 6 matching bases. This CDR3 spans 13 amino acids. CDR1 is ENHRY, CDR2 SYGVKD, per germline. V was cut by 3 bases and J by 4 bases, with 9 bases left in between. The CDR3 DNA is TGTGCCATCAGTGAAGACAGGACCTATGGCTACACCTTC. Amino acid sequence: CAISEDRTYGYTF.

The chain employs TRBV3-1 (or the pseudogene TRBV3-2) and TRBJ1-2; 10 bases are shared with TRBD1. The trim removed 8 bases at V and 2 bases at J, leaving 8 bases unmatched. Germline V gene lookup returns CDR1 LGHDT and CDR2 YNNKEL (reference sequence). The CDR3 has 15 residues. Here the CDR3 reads CASYHADRGNYGYTF. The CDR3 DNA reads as TGTGCCAGCTACCATGCGGACAGGGGGAACTATGGCTACACCTTC.

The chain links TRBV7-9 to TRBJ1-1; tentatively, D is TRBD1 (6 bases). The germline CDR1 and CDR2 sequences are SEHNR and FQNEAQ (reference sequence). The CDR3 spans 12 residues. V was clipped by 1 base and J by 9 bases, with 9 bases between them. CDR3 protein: CASSLEGHKAFF. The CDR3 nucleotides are TGTGCCAGCAGCTTAGAGGGACATAAAGCTTTCTTT. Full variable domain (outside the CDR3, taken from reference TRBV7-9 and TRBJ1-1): DTGVSQNPRHKITKRGQNVTFRCDPISEHNRLYWYRQTLGQGPEFLTYFQNEAQLEKSRLLSDRFSAERPKGSFSTLEIQRTEQGDSAMYLCASSLEGHKAFFGQGTRLTVV.

CDR3 coding DNA: TGTGCCAGTAGTATTACGGGACAGAAACAAGAGACCCAGTACTTC. Its protein product is CASSITGQKQETQYF. The chain combines TRBV19 with TRBJ2-5, with 7 bases aligning to TRBD1. The V gene's germline CDR1 is LNHDA and CDR2 SQIVND (reference sequence). The CDR3 is 15 amino acids. Germline trimming cut 3 bases from V and 2 bases from J; bases unmatched to any gene: 6. The whole variable domain, remainder taken from reference TRBV19 and TRBJ2-5, is DGGITQSPKYLFRKEGQNVTLSCEQNLNHDAMYWYRQDPGQGLRLIYYSQIVNDFQKGDIAEGYSVSREKKESFPLTVTSAQKNPTAFYLCASSITGQKQETQYFGPGTRLLVL.